Detailed here is one T cell receptor (beta chain). Its cognate antigen is unknown. Naive CD8 isolation took CD45RO-negative cells positively selected for CCR7 and excluded terminally differentiated effector memory CD45RA+ cells. None of the donors, who were healthy HIV-negative adults, had recently had acute infections or vaccinations. The data were obtained in a study of shared clonotypes between healthy human individuals. Study-level findings and limits: Since donors were few, the genetic and exposure-history diversity represented was limited. Roughly 5% of naive CD4 clonotypes were shared across a few donors.

The CDR3 sequence is 15 residues long. Germline V CDR1 and CDR2: KGHSH, LQKENI. The V and J ends lost 3 bases and 12 bases, in that order; junction bases with no gene match: 15. Once extracted for a subset, genomic DNA was divided evenly among several immunoSEQ plates. Profiled with immunoSEQ multiplex PCR; TCRdb holds only in-frame clones, not every one. The top ten hold approximately 1.7% of the sample, which has millions of clones, about 93% seen once. The sequenced sample was naive CD8+ T cells from PBMCs. The TCR comes from a man aged 18 to 30 in good health. Some clones in this sample may be carry-over from other donors' samples. J is TRBJ2-7 and V is TRBV18; TRBD1 aligns across 9 bases. The CDR3 loop is CASSPDRTGGKLLYF. For the CDR3, the DNA is TGTGCCAGCTCACCCGATAGAACAGGGGGCAAATTATTGTACTTC.